Below are 5 T cell receptor beta chains sequenced from a single sample in a study of cytotoxic CD8 clonotypes in ibrutinib-treated CLL. Repertoires were generated with immunoSEQ multiplex PCR, while TCRdb's copy carries only in-frame clones and drops some. The table includes approximately 100,000 clones, approximately 71% detected once. The starting material was PBMCs, obtained after 24 months of ibrutinib treatment. These receptor sequences come from a human donor with chronic lymphocytic leukemia.

The chain employs TRBV7-9 and TRBJ2-7; TRBD2 aligns across 14 bases. The length of the CDR3 is 15 residues. The germline V gene has CDR1 SEHNR and CDR2 FQNEAQ (reference sequence). The junction had 2 bases not matched to a gene; V was cut back by 4 bases and J by 3 bases. As DNA, the CDR3 is TGTGCCAGCAGCTGGGGACTAGCGGGAGTCTACGAGCAGTACTTC. Amino acids: CASSWGLAGVYEQYF.

The chain recombines TRBV11-2 with TRBJ1-1; 9 positions agree with TRBD1. Unmatched junction bases numbered 12, after V lost 6 bases and J lost 1 base. CDR1 is SGHAT and CDR2 is FQNNGV in the germline V gene. The CDR3 is 17 residues long. In DNA, the CDR3 is TGTGCCAGCAGGTTGTTGGGACAGGGCATCGCGAACACTGAAGCTTTCTTT. The encoded protein is CASRLLGQGIANTEAFF.

This chain joins TRBV9 and TRBJ2-5; D possibly corresponds to TRBD2 (7 bases). The CDR3 sequence is 17 residues long. V lost 3 bases and J 5 bases, leaving 23 bases between the germline ends. Germline V gives CDR1 SGDLS, CDR2 YYNGEE. For the CDR3, the DNA is TGTGCCAGCAGCGCCGCCCCATCGGCGGGGGCCCGTGAGACCCAGTACTTC. As protein: CASSAAPSAGARETQYF.

The chain recombines TRBV2 with TRBJ1-5; weak D call: TRBD1 (5 bases). Germline loops: CDR1 SNHLY, CDR2 FYNNEI. Trimming took off 6 bases at V and 0 bases at J, with 12 bases between the two ends. This CDR3 is 15 amino acids long. For the CDR3, the DNA is TGTGCCAGCAGCGGGTCAGGGATTAGCAATCAGCCCCAGCATTTT. Translated: CASSGSGISNQPQHF. Drawing the rest from reference TRBV2 and TRBJ1-5, the complete variable domain is EPEVTQTPSHQVTQMGQEVILRCVPISNHLYFYWYRQILGQKVEFLVSFYNNEISEKSEIFDDQFSVERPDGSNFTLKIRSTKLEDSAMYFCASSGSGISNQPQHFGDGTRLSIL.

This clone occurred a few times. The V call is TRBV5-1, the J call TRBJ2-7; D call uncertain. Germline-derived CDR1 and CDR2 are SGHRS and YFSETQ. This CDR3 has 13 residues. Trimming stripped 0 bases from V and 6 bases from J, with 10 bases between. The CDR3 DNA sequence: TGCGCCAGCAGCTTGGGGGCATCATCCGAGCAGTACTTC. This gives the protein CASSLGASSEQYF.